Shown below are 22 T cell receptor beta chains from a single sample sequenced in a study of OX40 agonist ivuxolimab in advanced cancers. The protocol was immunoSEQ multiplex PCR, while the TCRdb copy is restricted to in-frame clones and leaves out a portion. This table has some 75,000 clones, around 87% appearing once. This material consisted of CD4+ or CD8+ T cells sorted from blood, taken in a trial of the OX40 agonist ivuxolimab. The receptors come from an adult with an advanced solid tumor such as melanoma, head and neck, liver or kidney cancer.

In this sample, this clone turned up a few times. This chain's CDR3 is CASSRSGTEVGYTF. The CDR3 nucleotides read TGTGCCAGCTCACGGTCCGGGACAGAGGTTGGCTACACCTTC. This chain joins TRBV18 and TRBJ1-2; 7 nucleotides line up with TRBD1. CDR1 and CDR2 from the germline V gene are KGHSH and LQKENI. The CDR3 is 14 amino acids. V was clipped by 4 bases and J by 7 bases; unmatched bases: 9.

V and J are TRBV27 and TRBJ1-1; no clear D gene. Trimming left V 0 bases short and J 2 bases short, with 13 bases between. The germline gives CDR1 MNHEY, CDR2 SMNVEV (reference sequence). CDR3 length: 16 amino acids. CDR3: CASSLSIIGFNTEAFF. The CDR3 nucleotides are TGTGCCAGCAGTTTATCGATTATTGGCTTTAACACTGAAGCTTTCTTT.

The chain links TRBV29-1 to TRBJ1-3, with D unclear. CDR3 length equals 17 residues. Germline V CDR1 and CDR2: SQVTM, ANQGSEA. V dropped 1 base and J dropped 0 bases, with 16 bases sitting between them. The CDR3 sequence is CSVEARRGLLSGNTIYF. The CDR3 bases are TGCAGCGTTGAAGCGCGGAGAGGCCTACTCTCTGGAAACACCATATATTTT. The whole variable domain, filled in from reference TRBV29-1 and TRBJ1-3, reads SAVISQKPSRDICQRGTSLTIQCQVDSQVTMMFWYRQQPGQSLTLIATANQGSEATYESGFVIDKFPISRPNLTFSTLTVSNMSPEDSSIYLCSVEARRGLLSGNTIYFGEGSWLTVV.

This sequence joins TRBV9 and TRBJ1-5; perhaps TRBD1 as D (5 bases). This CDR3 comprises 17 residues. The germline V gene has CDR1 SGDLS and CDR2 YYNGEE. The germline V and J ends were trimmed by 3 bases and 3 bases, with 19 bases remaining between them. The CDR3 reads CASSEEEPRDYNQPQHF. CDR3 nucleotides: TGTGCCAGCAGCGAGGAGGAACCCCGGGACTACAATCAGCCCCAGCATTTT.

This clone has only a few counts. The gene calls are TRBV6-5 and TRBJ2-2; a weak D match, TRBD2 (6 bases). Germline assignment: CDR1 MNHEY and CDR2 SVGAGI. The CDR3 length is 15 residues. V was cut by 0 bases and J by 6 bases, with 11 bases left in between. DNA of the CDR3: TGTGCCAGCAGTTACTCGAAAGGAGGGGCCGGGGAGCTGTTTTTT. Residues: CASSYSKGGAGELFF.

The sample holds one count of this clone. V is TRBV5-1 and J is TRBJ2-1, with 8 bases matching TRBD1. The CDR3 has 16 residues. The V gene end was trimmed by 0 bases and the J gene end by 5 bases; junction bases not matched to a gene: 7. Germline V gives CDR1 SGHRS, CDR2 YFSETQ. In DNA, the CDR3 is TGCGCCAGCAGCTTGGTCCCTGGGACAGGACACAATGAGCAGTTCTTC. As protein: CASSLVPGTGHNEQFF.

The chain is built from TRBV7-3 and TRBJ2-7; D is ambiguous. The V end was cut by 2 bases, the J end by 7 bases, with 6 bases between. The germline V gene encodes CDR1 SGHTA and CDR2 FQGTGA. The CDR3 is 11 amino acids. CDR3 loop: CASSLVSEQYV. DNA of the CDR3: TGTGCCAGCAGCTTAGTGAGTGAGCAGTACGTC.

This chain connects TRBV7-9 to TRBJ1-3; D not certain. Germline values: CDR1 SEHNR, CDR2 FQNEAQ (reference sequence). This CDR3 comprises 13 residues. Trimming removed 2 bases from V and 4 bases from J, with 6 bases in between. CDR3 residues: CASSLFEGNTIYF. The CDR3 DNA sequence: TGTGCCAGCAGCTTATTTGAGGGAAACACCATATATTTT. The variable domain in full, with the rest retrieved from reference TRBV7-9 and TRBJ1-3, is DTGVSQNPRHKITKRGQNVTFRCDPISEHNRLYWYRQTLGQGPEFLTYFQNEAQLEKSRLLSDRFSAERPKGSFSTLEIQRTEQGDSAMYLCASSLFEGNTIYFGEGSWLTVV.

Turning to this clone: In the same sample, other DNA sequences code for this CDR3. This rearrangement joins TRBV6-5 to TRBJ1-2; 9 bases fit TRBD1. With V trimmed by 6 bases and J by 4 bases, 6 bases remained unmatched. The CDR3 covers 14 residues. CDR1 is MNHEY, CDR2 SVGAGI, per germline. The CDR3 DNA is TGTGCCAGCAGCCAACAGGGGGCAGGCTATGGCTACACCTTC. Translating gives CASSQQGAGYGYTF.

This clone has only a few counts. The CDR3 coding sequence is TGTGCCAGCAGCTTCTTACCTGAGCCGGATACGCAGTATTTT. This encodes CASSFLPEPDTQYF. The chain carries TRBV9 and TRBJ2-3, with unresolved D. Germline lookup yields CDR1 SGDLS and CDR2 YYNGEE. The CDR3 runs 14 residues. The V end lost 4 bases, the J end lost 6 bases, and 15 bases lay between the germline ends.

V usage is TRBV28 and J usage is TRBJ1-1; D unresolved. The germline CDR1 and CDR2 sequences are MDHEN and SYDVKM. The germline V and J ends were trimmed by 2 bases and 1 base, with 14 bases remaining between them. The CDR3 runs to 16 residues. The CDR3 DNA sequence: TGTGCCAGCAGTTTAATCGCCCGGGGAGCGAACACTGAAGCTTTCTTT. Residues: CASSLIARGANTEAFF.

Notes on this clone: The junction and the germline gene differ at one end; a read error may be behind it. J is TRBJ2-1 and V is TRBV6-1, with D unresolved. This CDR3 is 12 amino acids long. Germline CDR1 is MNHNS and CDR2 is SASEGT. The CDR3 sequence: CASREGRFVQFF. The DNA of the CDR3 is TGTGCCAGCAGGGAAGGTCGGTTCGTGCAGTTCTTC.

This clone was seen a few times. The CDR3 nucleotides read TGTGCTAGTGGTTTGGGGACAGGTGCGGGCACTGAAGCTTTCTTT. Protein sequence: CASGLGTGAGTEAFF. The chain is built from TRBV12-5 and TRBJ1-1; TRBD1 matches at 7 bases. The CDR3 has 15 amino acids. The V segment lost 1 base and the J segment 4 bases; nucleotides outside the gene matches: 6. Germline values: CDR1 LGHNT, CDR2 FRNRAP.

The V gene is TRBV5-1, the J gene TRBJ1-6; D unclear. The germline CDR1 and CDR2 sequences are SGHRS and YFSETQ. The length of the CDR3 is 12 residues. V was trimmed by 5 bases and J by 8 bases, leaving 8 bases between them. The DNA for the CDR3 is TGCGCCAGCAGAATGGGAGATTCACCCCTCCACTTT. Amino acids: CASRMGDSPLHF.

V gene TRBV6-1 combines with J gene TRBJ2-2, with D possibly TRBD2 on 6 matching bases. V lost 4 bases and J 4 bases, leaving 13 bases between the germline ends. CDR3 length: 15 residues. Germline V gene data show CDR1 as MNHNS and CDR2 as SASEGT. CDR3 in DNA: TGTGCCAGCAGTGGGGAGGTTTGGGCCACCGGGGAGCTGTTTTTT. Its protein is CASSGEVWATGELFF.

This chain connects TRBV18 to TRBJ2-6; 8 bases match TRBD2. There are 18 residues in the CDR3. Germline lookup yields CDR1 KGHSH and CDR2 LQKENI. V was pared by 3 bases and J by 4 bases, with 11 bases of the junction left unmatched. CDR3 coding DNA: TGTGCCAGCTCACCGACTGACGGGGGGGTAGAAGGGGCCAACGTCCTGACTTTC. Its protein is CASSPTDGGVEGANVLTF.

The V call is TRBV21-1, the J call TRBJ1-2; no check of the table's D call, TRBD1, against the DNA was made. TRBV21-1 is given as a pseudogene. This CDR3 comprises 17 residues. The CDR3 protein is CASSKKRPYRGVYGYTF. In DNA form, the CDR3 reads TGTGCCAGCAGCAAAAAGAGACCTTACAGGGGAGTCTATGGCTACACCTTC.

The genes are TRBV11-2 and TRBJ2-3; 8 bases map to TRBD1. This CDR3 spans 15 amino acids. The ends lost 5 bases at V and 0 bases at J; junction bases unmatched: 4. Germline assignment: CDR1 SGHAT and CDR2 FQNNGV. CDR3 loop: CASSGQGSSTDTQYF. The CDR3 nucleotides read TGTGCCAGCAGCGGACAGGGTTCCAGCACAGATACGCAGTATTTT.

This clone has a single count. CDR3 in amino acids: CASTNRGVFETQYF. CDR3 DNA sequence: TGTGCCAGCACCAACAGGGGGGTGTTTGAGACCCAGTACTTC. V and J are TRBV7-9 and TRBJ2-5, with 8 positions matching TRBD1. V lost 7 bases to trimming and J lost 5 bases; unmatched junction nucleotides: 9. Germline V CDR1 and CDR2: SEHNR, FQNEAQ (reference sequence). The CDR3 runs 14 residues.

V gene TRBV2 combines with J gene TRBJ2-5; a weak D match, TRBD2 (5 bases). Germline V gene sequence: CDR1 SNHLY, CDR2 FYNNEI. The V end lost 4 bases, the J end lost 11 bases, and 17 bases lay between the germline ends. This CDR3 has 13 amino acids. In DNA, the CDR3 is TGTGCCAGCAGTGGAGCACTTGACGGGAATCAGTACTTC. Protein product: CASSGALDGNQYF.

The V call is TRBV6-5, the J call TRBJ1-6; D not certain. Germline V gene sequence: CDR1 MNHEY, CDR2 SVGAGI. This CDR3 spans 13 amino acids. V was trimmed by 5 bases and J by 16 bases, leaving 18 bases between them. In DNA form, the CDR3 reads TGTGCCAGCAGTGAAGTATTCGACGGTTTTCTCCACTTT. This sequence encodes CASSEVFDGFLHF.

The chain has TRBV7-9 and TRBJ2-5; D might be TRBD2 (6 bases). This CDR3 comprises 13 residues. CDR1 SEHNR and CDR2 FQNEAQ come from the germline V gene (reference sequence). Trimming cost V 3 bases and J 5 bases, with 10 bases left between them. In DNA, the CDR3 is TGTGCCAGCAGCTTTGCGGGGACGGAGACCCAGTACTTC. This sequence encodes CASSFAGTETQYF.